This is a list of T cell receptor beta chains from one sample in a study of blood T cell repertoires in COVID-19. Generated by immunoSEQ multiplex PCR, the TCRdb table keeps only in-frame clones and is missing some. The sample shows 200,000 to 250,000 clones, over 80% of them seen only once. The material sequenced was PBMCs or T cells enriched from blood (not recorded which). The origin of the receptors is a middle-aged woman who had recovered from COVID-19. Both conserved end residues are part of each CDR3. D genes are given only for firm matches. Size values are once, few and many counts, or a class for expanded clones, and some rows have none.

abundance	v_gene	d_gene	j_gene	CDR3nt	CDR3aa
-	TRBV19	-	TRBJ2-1	TGTGCCAGTAGTATCCTAGGCAGCTCCTACAATGAGCAGTTCTTC	CASSILGSSYNEQFF
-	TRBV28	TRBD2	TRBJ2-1	TGTGCCAGCAGTCCCTCCCTAGCGGGAGGGGGTATAGTCAAGCAGTTCTTC	CASSPSLAGGGIVKQFF
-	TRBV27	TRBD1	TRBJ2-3	TGTGCCAGCAGTTTACTTACACCACAGGGGGTGTCCACAGATACGCAGTATTTT	CASSLLTPQGVSTDTQYF
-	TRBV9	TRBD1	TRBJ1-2	TGTGCCAGCAGCGTGACAGGGGTCTCAACCTATGGCTACACCTTC	CASSVTGVSTYGYTF
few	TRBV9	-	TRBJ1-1	TGTGCCAGCAGCCCTCGGACAGCAAGCACTGAAGCTTTCTTT	CASSPRTASTEAFF
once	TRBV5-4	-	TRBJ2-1	TGTGCCAGCAGCTTGATACAGAATGAGCAGTTCTTC	CASSLIQNEQFF
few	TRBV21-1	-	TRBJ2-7	TGTGCCAGCAGCTTGGATTCTGGCGCGGGAGGGTGCTACGAGCAGTACTTC	CASSLDSGAGGCYEQYF
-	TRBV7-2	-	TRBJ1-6	TGTGCCAGCAGCTTAGCGCTGGAGTTTTTGTCCCTCCACTTT	CASSLALEFLSLHF
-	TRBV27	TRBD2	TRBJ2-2	TGTGCCAGCAGTTTTCTAACTAGCGGGAGTACCGGGGAGCTGTTTTTT	CASSFLTSGSTGELFF
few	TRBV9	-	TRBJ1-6	TGTGCCAGCAGCGTAGAGGCGACAGCTAATTCACCCCTCCACTTT	CASSVEATANSPLHF
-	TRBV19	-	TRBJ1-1	TGTGCCAGTAGTATAGGCGGGATTGAGAAAACTGAAGCTTTCTTT	CASSIGGIEKTEAFF
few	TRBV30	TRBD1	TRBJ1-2	TGTGCCTGGGAGACAGGGTGGTACTATGGCTACACCTTC	CAWETGWYYGYTF
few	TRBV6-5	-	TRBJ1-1	TGTGCCAGCAGCCAGACAGACGCTACCACTGAAGCTTTCTTT	CASSQTDATTEAFF
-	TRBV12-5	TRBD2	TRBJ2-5	TGTGCTAGTGGTTTGGGGACTAGCGGGACGGAGACCCAGTACTTC	CASGLGTSGTETQYF
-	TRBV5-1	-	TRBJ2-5	TGCGCCAGCAGCTTGGGACAACAAGAGACCCAGTACTTC	CASSLGQQETQYF
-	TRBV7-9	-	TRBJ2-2	TGTGCCAGCAGCTTAAGGACGATTGAGGCTAAGCGGACCGGGGAGCTGTTTTTT	CASSLRTIEAKRTGELFF
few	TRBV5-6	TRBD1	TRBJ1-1	TGTGCCAGCAGCTGGGACAGGGAGATCCCTGAAGCTTTCTTT	CASSWDREIPEAFF
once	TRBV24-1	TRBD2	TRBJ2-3	TGTGCCACCAGTGACCGGACTAGCGACACAGATACGCAGTATTTT	CATSDRTSDTDTQYF
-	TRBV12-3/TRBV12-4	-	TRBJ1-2	TGTGCCAGCAGTTTCTCTAACTATGGCTACACCTTC	CASSFSNYGYTF
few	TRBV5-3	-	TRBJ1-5	TGTGCCAGAAGTTTTGGGGGGTTCGGACAGCCCCAGCATTTT	CARSFGGFGQPQHF
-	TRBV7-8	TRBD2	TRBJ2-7	TGTGCCAGCAGGGTGGGAGGGACCTACGAGCAGTACTTC	CASRVGGTYEQYF
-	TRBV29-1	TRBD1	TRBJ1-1	TGCAGCGCCGGGACAGTAGTTGAAGCTTTCTTT	CSAGTVVEAFF
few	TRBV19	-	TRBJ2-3	TGTGCCAGTAGTATAGTGCCGAGTGATACGCAGTATTTT	CASSIVPSDTQYF
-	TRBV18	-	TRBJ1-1	TGTGCCAGCTCACCGACCGGGACACTAAACACTGAAGCTTTCTTT	CASSPTGTLNTEAFF
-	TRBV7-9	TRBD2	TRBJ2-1	TGTGCCAGCAGCTTACTTCTAGCGGGAGTTGGGAATGAGCAGTTCTTC	CASSLLLAGVGNEQFF